The 13 T cell receptor beta chains reported below all come from one sample, sequenced in a study of EBV T-cell therapy then PD-1 blockade in nasopharyngeal carcinoma. Their antigens are not known. Generated by immunoSEQ multiplex PCR, the TCRdb table keeps only in-frame clones and is missing some. The sample has more than 15,000 clones; roughly 88% are singletons. Stated treatment: AdE1-LMPpoly-expanded autologous EBV-specific T-cell therapy followed by anti-PD-1 nivolumab. The material was CD8+ T cells from blood, obtained at day 0 from a patient whose treatment included autologous EBV-specific T cells and nivolumab. Receptors originate from a man aged 40-49 years with nasopharyngeal carcinoma.

This chain uses TRBV4-1 with TRBJ2-5; 9 positions agree with TRBD1. CDR1 MGHRA and CDR2 YSYEKL come from the germline V gene. The CDR3 is 14 amino acids. Trimming cost V 3 bases and J 5 bases; bases outside gene matches: 4. Written as DNA, the CDR3 is TGCGCCAGCAGCCAGGGGACAGGGAGGGAGACCCAGTACTTC. This gives the protein CASSQGTGRETQYF.

This chain uses TRBV6-5 with TRBJ1-6; TRBD1 agrees at 7 bases. After removal of 10 bases from V and 10 bases from J, the junction contained 13 bases not matched to a gene. CDR3 length equals 14 residues. CDR1 MNHEY and CDR2 SVGAGI come from the germline V gene. The CDR3 here is CAIKPQTGSSPLHF. The CDR3, as DNA: TGTGCCATTAAGCCTCAGACAGGGAGCTCACCCCTCCACTTT.

This chain links TRBV6-4 with TRBJ2-1; 14 bases agree with TRBD2. The CDR3 runs to 16 residues. V lost 2 bases to trimming and J lost 7 bases; unmatched junction nucleotides: 4. Germline V CDR1 and CDR2: MRHNA, SNTAGT. CDR3 in amino acids: CASSDGTSGGTNEQFF. CDR3 DNA sequence: TGTGCCAGCAGTGACGGGACTAGCGGGGGTACGAATGAGCAGTTCTTC.

This clone was seen once. J is TRBJ1-6 and V is TRBV2, with TRBD1 identical over 7 bases. This CDR3 region has 15 residues. Germline V gene lookup returns CDR1 SNHLY and CDR2 FYNNEI. V shed 8 bases and J 7 bases; nucleotides not matched to a gene: 11. The CDR3 loop reads CASRQGGLRNSPLHF. CDR3 in DNA: TGTGCCAGCCGACAGGGAGGTCTAAGGAATTCACCCCTCCACTTT. The variable domain in full, with the rest retrieved from reference TRBV2 and TRBJ1-6, is EPEVTQTPSHQVTQMGQEVILRCVPISNHLYFYWYRQILGQKVEFLVSFYNNEISEKSEIFDDQFSVERPDGSNFTLKIRSTKLEDSAMYFCASRQGGLRNSPLHFGNGTRLTVT.

V and J are TRBV19 and TRBJ1-5, with 7 bases aligning to TRBD1. Germline CDR1 and CDR2: LNHDA and SQIVND (reference sequence). There are 18 residues in the CDR3. Unmatched junction bases numbered 21, after V lost 4 bases and J lost 9 bases. CDR3 protein: CASSTLIPLTGEGWPQHF. CDR3 DNA sequence: TGTGCCAGTAGTACCCTCATACCTCTTACAGGGGAGGGTTGGCCCCAGCATTTT.

CDR3 residues: CASSSGTGNTIYF. In DNA, the CDR3 is TGTGCCAGCAGTTCGGGGACGGGAAACACCATATATTTT. J is TRBJ1-3 and V is TRBV27, with D perhaps matching TRBD1 (5 bases). The CDR3 has 13 residues. CDR1 is MNHEY and CDR2 is SMNVEV in the germline V gene (reference sequence). The ends were cut back, 4 bases at V and 4 bases at J, with 8 bases in the middle.

Only one count was recorded for this clone. The rearrangement links TRBV28 to TRBJ1-6, with 8 bases matching TRBD1. The germline gives CDR1 MDHEN, CDR2 SYDVKM. Trimming at V came to 3 bases and at J to 7 bases, leaving 5 bases not matched to a gene. The CDR3 is 15 residues long. For the CDR3, the DNA is TGTGCCAGCAGTTTCCACGGACAGGGCAATTCACCCCTCCACTTT. This translates into CASSFHGQGNSPLHF.

The J gene is TRBJ1-1, the V gene TRBV12-3 or TRBV12-4; possible D gene TRBD1, 5 bases. This CDR3 comprises 12 residues. The germline V and J ends were trimmed by 6 bases and 10 bases, with 15 bases remaining between them. The DNA for the CDR3 is TGTGCCAGCAGCCTCGGGGACCTCGGAGCTTTCTTT. It translates to CASSLGDLGAFF.

A few counts support this clone. The chain carries TRBV7-6 and TRBJ1-3; D remains unclear. The germline gives CDR1 SGHVS, CDR2 FNYEAQ. The CDR3 has 13 residues. V shed 4 bases and J shed 0 bases, with 4 bases lying between them. CDR3 in amino acids: CASSSSSGNTIYF. The CDR3 bases are TGTGCCAGCAGCTCCAGCTCTGGAAACACCATATATTTT.

In DNA, the CDR3 is TGTGCCAGCAGCTTGTCGGGGAGATGGATTGAAACGGCTTTCTTT. Residues: CASSLSGRWIETAFF. V is TRBV5-8 and J is TRBJ1-1; D is unresolved. Deletions cut 1 base from V and 11 bases from J, with 21 bases between. Per the germline V gene, CDR1 is SGHTS and CDR2 is YDEGEE. The CDR3 spans 15 residues. Full variable domain (remainder filled in from reference TRBV5-8 and TRBJ1-1): EAGVTQSPTHLIKTRGQQATLRCSPISGHTSVYWYQQALGLGLQFLLWYDEGEERNRGNFPPRFSGRQFPNYSSELNVNALELEDSALYLCASSLSGRWIETAFFGQGTRLTVV.

The chain has TRBV29-1 and TRBJ1-3, with unresolved D. This CDR3 has 14 residues. Deletions cut 5 bases from V and 1 base from J, with 12 bases between. Germline V gene lookup returns CDR1 SQVTM and CDR2 ANQGSEA. CDR3 in amino acids: CSVLPMNSGNTIYF. The DNA of the CDR3 is TGCAGCGTTCTTCCCATGAATTCTGGAAACACCATATATTTT.

This rearrangement joins TRBV30 to TRBJ2-7, with 11 positions matching TRBD2. This CDR3 has 15 residues. With 2 bases clipped from V and 3 bases from J, the junction kept 6 bases outside the gene matches. Germline assignment: CDR1 GTSNPN and CDR2 SVGIG (reference sequence). The chain's CDR3 is CAWSPTGLAGYEQYF. The CDR3 bases are TGTGCCTGGAGTCCGACCGGACTAGCGGGCTACGAGCAGTACTTC.

This clone was observed a handful of times. The V call is TRBV29-1, the J call TRBJ1-5; the D gene is possibly TRBD1 (5 bases). Germline lookup yields CDR1 SQVTM and CDR2 ANQGSEA. V was trimmed by 6 bases and J by 6 bases, leaving 15 bases between them. This CDR3 is built from 13 residues. In DNA, the CDR3 is TGCAGCGTGACGGGCAGGGAAGGTCAGCCCCAGCATTTT. Its protein product is CSVTGREGQPQHF.